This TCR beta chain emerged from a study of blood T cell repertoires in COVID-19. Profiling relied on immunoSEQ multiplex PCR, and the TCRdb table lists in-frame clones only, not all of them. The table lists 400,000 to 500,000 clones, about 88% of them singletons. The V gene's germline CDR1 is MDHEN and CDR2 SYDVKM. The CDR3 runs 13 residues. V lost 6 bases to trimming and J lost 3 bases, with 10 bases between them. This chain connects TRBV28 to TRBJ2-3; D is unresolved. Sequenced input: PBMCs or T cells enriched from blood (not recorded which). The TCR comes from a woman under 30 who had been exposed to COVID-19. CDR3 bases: TGTGCCAGCAGCCGTCACAGAACAGATACGCAGTATTTT. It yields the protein CASSRHRTDTQYF.